This TCR beta chain was identified during a study of cytotoxic CD8 clonotypes in ibrutinib-treated CLL. This CDR3 comprises 14 residues. CDR1 is MNHNY, CDR2 SVGAGI, per germline (reference sequence). V dropped 2 bases and J dropped 4 bases, with 8 bases sitting between them. Method: immunoSEQ multiplex PCR; TCRdb's copy keeps in-frame clones and lacks some. The sample lists over 250,000 clones; approximately 76% were seen once. The clonotype was recovered from a human donor with chronic lymphocytic leukemia. The V call is TRBV6-6, the J call TRBJ2-2; TRBD2 might be the D (5 bases). Specimen: PBMCs, collected at disease progression, from a patient treated with ibrutinib. The DNA for the CDR3 is TGTGCCAGCAGTTACGCGGGCAGCACCGGGGAGCTGTTTTTT. This translates into CASSYAGSTGELFF.